Listed here are 12 T cell receptor beta chains from one sample, sequenced in a study of blood T cell repertoires in COVID-19. The data were produced by immunoSEQ multiplex PCR, yet TCRdb's version contains in-frame clones alone and is incomplete. The sample lists hundreds of thousands of clones, about 91% occurring once. Sample: PBMCs or T cells enriched from blood (not recorded which). These receptors originate from a woman aged 40 to 49 with acute COVID-19.

The chain is built from TRBV5-1 and TRBJ1-5, with D hard to call. Germline V CDR1 and CDR2: SGHRS, YFSETQ. CDR3 length: 15 amino acids. Trimming stripped 0 bases from V and 1 base from J, with 8 bases between. The CDR3 bases are TGCGCCAGCAGCTTGGGCGGAACGAGCAATCAGCCCCAGCATTTT. Translating it yields CASSLGGTSNQPQHF.

This chain uses TRBV19 with TRBJ2-2; 8 nucleotides align to TRBD1. Per the germline V gene, CDR1 is LNHDA and CDR2 is SQIVND (reference sequence). The CDR3 is 13 amino acids. The junction had 2 bases not matched to a gene; V was cut back by 6 bases and J by 5 bases. CDR3 region: CASSGQGTGELFF. CDR3 nucleotides: TGTGCCAGTAGCGGACAGGGTACCGGGGAGCTGTTTTTT.

This clone was observed a single time. V gene TRBV30 combines with J gene TRBJ1-5; 11 positions agree with TRBD1. Trimming at V came to 5 bases and at J to 3 bases, leaving 6 bases not matched to a gene. Per the germline V gene, CDR1 is GTSNPN and CDR2 is SVGIG (reference sequence). The CDR3 contains 15 residues. CDR3 nucleotide sequence: TGTGCCTGGTGCAGTGGACAGGGGGCCAATCAGCCCCAGCATTTT. This encodes CAWCSGQGANQPQHF.

The chain is built from TRBV6-5 and TRBJ1-1; 9 positions match TRBD1. J was trimmed by 3 bases and V by 2 bases; bases with no gene match: 4. CDR3 length equals 15 residues. Per germline, CDR1 MNHEY and CDR2 SVGAGI. In nucleotides, the CDR3 is TGTGCCAGCAGTTACGGGACAGGGTTGTACACTGAAGCTTTCTTT. It codes for CASSYGTGLYTEAFF.

The rearrangement joins TRBV5-4 to TRBJ2-7; 7 nucleotides agree with TRBD1. Germline V gene sequence: CDR1 SGHNT, CDR2 YYREEE (reference sequence). The CDR3 totals 16 residues. V lost 4 bases, J lost 0 bases, and 10 bases stayed unmatched. The CDR3 reads CASSHLGDSSSYEQYV. Here the CDR3 DNA reads TGTGCCAGCAGCCACCTTGGGGACAGTAGCTCCTACGAGCAGTACGTC.

This chain joins TRBV19 and TRBJ1-5, with D possibly being TRBD1 (5 bases). This CDR3 region has 15 residues. CDR1 LNHDA and CDR2 SQIVND come from the germline V gene (reference sequence). Trimming pared 7 bases from V and 4 bases from J, leaving 17 bases between. The CDR3 region has the DNA TGTGCCAGTAAGGTAGGGACTTACCCGAATCAGCCCCAGCATTTT. Translation: CASKVGTYPNQPQHF.

This chain links TRBV4-1 with TRBJ1-4, with 8 bases aligning to TRBD1. Trimming removed 2 bases from V and 5 bases from J; junction bases left unmatched: 4. Germline CDR1 and CDR2: MGHRA and YSYEKL. This CDR3 is built from 15 residues. CDR3 region: CASSQNQGANEKLFF. The CDR3, as DNA: TGCGCCAGCAGCCAAAACCAGGGGGCCAATGAAAAACTGTTTTTT.

Concerning this clone: The sample contains more than one DNA sequence encoding this CDR3. V is TRBV7-2 and J is TRBJ1-1, with 7 nucleotides matching TRBD1. The CDR3 has 14 amino acids. V lost 2 bases, J lost 4 bases, and 4 bases stayed unmatched. Germline assignment: CDR1 SGHTA and CDR2 FQGNSA. CDR3 in amino acids: CASSLKGGGTEAFF. CDR3 DNA sequence: TGTGCCAGCAGCTTAAAAGGGGGCGGCACTGAAGCTTTCTTT.

This clone was counted once. This chain joins TRBV2 and TRBJ1-1; D is unclear. V was shortened by 7 bases and J by 2 bases, with 8 bases between the two germline ends. Looked up from germline, CDR1 is SNHLY and CDR2 is FYNNEI. CDR3 length equals 12 residues. The CDR3 nucleotides are TGTGCCAGCACCACAGCAAACACTGAAGCTTTCTTT. It specifies CASTTANTEAFF.

The V and J genes are TRBV5-1 and TRBJ1-2; no clear D. The CDR3 runs 15 residues. Trimming pared 1 base from V and 1 base from J, leaving 11 bases between. The V gene's germline CDR1 is SGHRS and CDR2 YFSETQ. In DNA form, the CDR3 reads TGCGCCAGCAGCTTGTCCGTAGACAATAACTATGGCTACACCTTC. Translating it yields CASSLSVDNNYGYTF.

The chain joins TRBV10-2 to TRBJ2-1, with D uncertain. V was trimmed by 6 bases and J by 3 bases, leaving 12 bases between them. The CDR3 spans 14 residues. Germline CDR1 WSHSY, CDR2 SAAADI. The CDR3 DNA reads as TGCGCCAGCAGCGACTCTCCTCTCTACAATGAGCAGTTCTTC. Encoded protein: CASSDSPLYNEQFF.

The chain links TRBV7-3 to TRBJ2-2, with TRBD2 as a possible D gene (7 bases). Germline V CDR1 and CDR2: SGHTA, FQGTGA. Trimming stripped 5 bases from V and 2 bases from J, with 15 bases between. The CDR3 spans 16 residues. The CDR3 region has the DNA TGTGCCAGCAGCCCATACGGGGGGCGAAACACCGGGGAGCTGTTTTTT. This translates into CASSPYGGRNTGELFF.